The 3 T cell receptor beta chains listed next were all sequenced from one sample in a study of regulatory T cells. Broader study findings: In CD3G-deficient patients, conventional CD4+ T cells were enriched for hydrophobic CDR3 residues at positions 6 and 7.

Primers: 52 TRBV forward and 13 TRBJ reverse. Method: immunoSEQ multiplex PCR; TCRdb's copy keeps in-frame clones and lacks some. This table holds around 30,000 clones, over 85% found once. These receptors' targets are unknown. The sequenced material came from conventional CD4+ T cells sorted from blood. The origin of the receptors is a child aged 2 to 15 with CD3G deficiency.

The chain couples TRBV28 to TRBJ1-5; unclear D gene. Germline CDR1 MDHEN, CDR2 SYDVKM. The CDR3 consists of 14 residues. V was clipped by 6 bases and J by 7 bases, with 16 bases between them. In DNA, the CDR3 is TGTGCCAGCAGCCGAGCCCATACGGAGCAGCCCCAGCATTTT. Translated, it gives CASSRAHTEQPQHF.

This sequence joins TRBV28 and TRBJ2-1; 8 nucleotides line up with TRBD2. V dropped 4 bases and J dropped 0; count of bases not matched to a gene: 8. Germline-derived CDR1 and CDR2 are MDHEN and SYDVKM. The CDR3 spans 17 residues. The CDR3: CASSSLAGQSSYNEQFF. DNA for the CDR3: TGTGCCAGCAGTTCCTTAGCGGGGCAGAGCTCCTACAATGAGCAGTTCTTC.

This clone was seen once. This chain joins TRBV28 and TRBJ2-7; 9 positions agree with TRBD1. Per germline, CDR1 MDHEN and CDR2 SYDVKM. The CDR3 covers 15 residues. The V gene end was trimmed by 1 base and the J gene end by 1 base; junction bases not matched to a gene: 2. The DNA for the CDR3 is TGTGCCAGCAGTTTATCGGGGACAGGGTCCTACGAGCAGTACTTC. It specifies CASSLSGTGSYEQYF.